This T cell receptor beta chain originates from a study of blood T cell repertoires in COVID-19. Study as a whole: Italy, Spain and the United States were the sources of the convalescent and acute COVID-19 samples. From T cells, B-cell-depleted T cells, or PBMCs came the material, which was cDNA or gDNA.

Per germline, CDR1 SGHKS and CDR2 YYEKEE (reference sequence). This CDR3 is built from 13 residues. V lost 0 bases and J 5 bases, leaving 8 bases between the germline ends. Original handling: Amplified reference gene primers provided the basis for estimating nucleated cell counts. Assay: immunoSEQ multiplex PCR; the TCRdb copy retains only in-frame clones and omits some. V, J and clone size derive from that table, while D and trimming were established from the DNA sequence. Of roughly 110,000 clones listed, about 64% were seen once; the top ten hold less than 1%. The sequenced sample was peripheral blood. The receptor was derived from a human donor with acute or convalescent COVID-19. The donor label of this sample is uncertain. V and J are TRBV5-5 and TRBJ1-1, with D unresolved. Here the CDR3 DNA reads TGTGCCAGCAGCTTGGCGCCTAAAACTGAAGCTTTCTTT. Protein product: CASSLAPKTEAFF.